This TCR beta chain was sequenced in a study of a mutant IDH1 vaccine in newly diagnosed glioma. Here immunoSEQ multiplex PCR was the method, and the copy in TCRdb shows in-frame clones only, minus some. There are about 92,000 clones in the sample; around 77% occur only once, and roughly 7% lies in the top ten. Time point of the sample: baseline, week 1 (first vaccination visit). Treatment specified: pre-vaccination baseline after standard-of-care therapy. New astrocytomas of WHO grade 3 or 4 that were IDH1-mutant and ATRX-lost were found in the donors. The V and J ends lost 9 bases and 2 bases respectively, with 17 bases between them. This CDR3 has 15 amino acids. Germline-derived CDR1 and CDR2 are MDHEN and SYDVKM.

The rearrangement joins TRBV28 to TRBJ1-5, with D possibly being TRBD1 (5 bases). The sequencing used PBMCs, collected from a glioma patient treated with radiotherapy, temozolomide or both. This clonotype originated in a man aged 35 to 55 with glioma. The CDR3 sequence is CASTLGGGGNQPQHF. The CDR3 bases are TGTGCCAGTACCTTGGGGGGAGGGGGCAATCAGCCCCAGCATTTT.